This passage covers 27 T cell receptor beta chains from one sample sequenced in a study of Ad26.COV2.S vaccination and SARS-CoV-2 variants. Treatment here: roughly 19 received Ad26.COV2.S at low or high dose, single or two shots; roughly five received placebo; per-sample allocation not given. Sampling took place 63 days after the first vaccine or placebo injection. Clones were sequenced by immunoSEQ multiplex PCR, and TCRdb holds only the in-frame ones, with some missing. The data hold roughly 500,000 clones, with 70% to 90% observed a single time. The sample in question was peripheral blood, obtained in a trial of Ad26.COV2.S vaccine versus placebo. The source of these receptors is a person aged 18-65 years who received the Ad26.COV2.S COVID-19 vaccine or a placebo.

This rearrangement joins TRBV5-1 to TRBJ2-3, with D hard to call. The CDR3 spans 14 residues. Trimming pared 4 bases from V and 2 bases from J, leaving 11 bases between. In germline, CDR1 is SGHRS, CDR2 YFSETQ. The CDR3 is CASSLTANTDTQYF. The CDR3 nucleotides read TGCGCCAGCAGCCTTACAGCGAACACAGATACGCAGTATTTT.

In this sample, this clone turned up a few times. This chain connects TRBV5-1 to TRBJ1-4, with a possible D match to TRBD1 (5 bases). V was trimmed by 4 bases and J by 8 bases, leaving 12 bases between them. The length of the CDR3 is 13 residues. CDR1 and CDR2 (germline): SGHRS, YFSETQ. CDR3 region: CASSKGLDEKLFF. The DNA of the CDR3 is TGCGCCAGCAGCAAGGGACTGGACGAAAAACTGTTTTTT.

The genes are TRBV28 and TRBJ1-1; possible D gene TRBD1, 6 bases. V lost 2 bases and J lost 10, with 14 bases in between. Germline V gene lookup returns CDR1 MDHEN and CDR2 SYDVKM. The CDR3 length is 13 residues. CDR3 nucleotide sequence: TGTGCCAGCAGTTTAGGGGCAGGAGGGGGAGCTTTCTTT. Translation: CASSLGAGGGAFF. Variable domain in full (rest from reference TRBV28 and TRBJ1-1): DVKVTQSSRYLVKRTGEKVFLECVQDMDHENMFWYRQDPGLGLRLIYFSYDVKMKEKGDIPEGYSVSREKKERFSLILESASTNQTSMYLCASSLGAGGGAFFGQGTRLTVV.

V gene TRBV28 combines with J gene TRBJ1-2, with D maybe TRBD1 (6 bases). The CDR3 spans 13 residues. V gave up 8 bases and J gave up 8 bases, with 18 bases separating them. CDR1 and CDR2 (germline): MDHEN, SYDVKM. The CDR3 protein is CASRDTKPWGYTF. As DNA, the CDR3 is TGTGCCAGCCGGGACACTAAACCGTGGGGCTACACCTTC.

The rearrangement uses TRBV10-3 and TRBJ2-1, with D perhaps TRBD1 or TRBD2 (5 bases each). Germline V gene lookup returns CDR1 ENHRY and CDR2 SYGVKD. The CDR3 has 15 residues. V shed 2 bases and J shed 6 bases, with 14 bases lying between them. The CDR3 nucleotides read TGTGCCATCAGTGAGAATTGGGGGAGCGGCAATGAGCAGTTCTTC. Translating gives CAISENWGSGNEQFF.

The rearrangement links TRBV24-1 to TRBJ2-5; 9 nucleotides align to TRBD1. This CDR3 has 15 residues. V trimming: 4 bases; J trimming: 6 bases; junction bases outside the gene matches: 8. CDR1 and CDR2 (germline): KGHDR, SFDVKD. CDR3 sequence: CATSDPGQGEKTQYF. The CDR3 DNA sequence: TGTGCCACCAGTGACCCGGGACAGGGAGAAAAGACCCAGTACTTC.

The chain joins TRBV9 to TRBJ1-2, with D tentatively TRBD1 (5 bases). Trimming cost V 1 base and J 13 bases, with 17 bases left between them. The CDR3 loop spans 13 amino acids. Germline lookup yields CDR1 SGDLS and CDR2 YYNGEE. CDR3 sequence: CASSVRDFGSVTF. The DNA of the CDR3 is TGTGCCAGCAGCGTAAGGGACTTTGGAAGTGTCACCTTC.

The chain has TRBV5-4 and TRBJ2-2; no clear D gene. Germline-derived CDR1 and CDR2 are SGHNT and YYREEE (reference sequence). This CDR3 comprises 15 residues. V lost 3 bases to trimming and J lost 1 base, with 10 bases between them. This chain's CDR3 is CASSYVGRNTGELFF. As DNA, the CDR3 is TGTGCCAGCAGCTATGTCGGACGGAACACCGGGGAGCTGTTTTTT. The entire variable domain, with the rest obtained from reference TRBV5-4 and TRBJ2-2, is as follows: ETGVTQSPTHLIKTRGQQVTLRCSSQSGHNTVSWYQQALGQGPQFIFQYYREEENGRGNFPPRFSGLQFPNYSSELNVNALELDDSALYLCASSYVGRNTGELFFGEGSRLTVL.

V gene TRBV19 combines with J gene TRBJ2-7; tentatively, D is TRBD1 or TRBD2 (5 bases each). The V gene's germline CDR1 is LNHDA and CDR2 SQIVND (reference sequence). V dropped 0 bases and J dropped 3 bases, with 15 bases sitting between them. The length of the CDR3 is 16 residues. Here the CDR3 reads CASSIEAGAGFYEQYF. CDR3 sequence (DNA): TGTGCCAGTAGTATAGAGGCCGGGGCCGGCTTCTACGAGCAGTACTTC.

CDR3 in amino acids: CASSFDRIDEQYF. DNA for the CDR3: TGTGCCAGCAGCTTTGACAGGATCGACGAGCAGTACTTC. The gene calls are TRBV7-2 and TRBJ2-7; D might be TRBD1 (6 bases). CDR3 length: 13 amino acids. V lost 3 bases and J lost 5, with 11 bases in between. Germline V gene sequence: CDR1 SGHTA, CDR2 FQGNSA.

In DNA, the CDR3 is TGTGCCAGCAGCCCGGTTGGGGGGGACATTCAGTACTTC. This translates into CASSPVGGDIQYF. The V and J genes are TRBV5-6 and TRBJ2-4; 7 nucleotides agree with TRBD2. J gave up 8 bases and V 4 bases, and 6 bases lay outside the gene matches. CDR3 length equals 13 residues. Per germline, CDR1 SGHDT and CDR2 YYEEEE. The variable domain in full, completed from reference TRBV5-6 and TRBJ2-4, reads DAGVTQSPTHLIKTRGQQVTLRCSPKSGHDTVSWYQQALGQGPQFIFQYYEEEERQRGNFPDRFSGHQFPNYSSELNVNALLLGDSALYLCASSPVGGDIQYFGAGTRLSVL.

The J gene is TRBJ2-1, the V gene TRBV2, with D tentatively TRBD2 (6 bases). Germline CDR1 is SNHLY and CDR2 is FYNNEI. V was clipped by 3 bases and J by 5 bases, with 20 bases between them. CDR3 length: 17 residues. CDR3 residues: CASSDRGRGTPNNEQFF. CDR3 in DNA: TGTGCCAGCAGTGATCGGGGACGGGGGACCCCCAACAATGAGCAGTTCTTC.

The chain is built from TRBV18 and TRBJ1-2, with no clear D. Looked up from germline, CDR1 is KGHSH and CDR2 is LQKENI. V lost 3 bases and J lost 5, with 10 bases in between. This CDR3 is 13 amino acids long. The DNA for the CDR3 is TGTGCCAGCTCACCGAAGACGGATTATGGCTACACCTTC. As protein: CASSPKTDYGYTF.

This rearrangement joins TRBV13 to TRBJ2-5; TRBD2 matches 13 bases. The CDR3 length is 21 residues. Trimming removed 0 bases from V and 2 bases from J; junction bases left unmatched: 15. From germline, CDR1 is PRHDT and CDR2 FYEKMQ (reference sequence). This chain's CDR3 is CASSLGLSRLAGGGIQETQYF. CDR3 sequence (DNA): TGTGCCAGCAGCTTAGGCCTCTCCCGACTAGCGGGAGGAGGAATACAAGAGACCCAGTACTTC.

The chain has TRBV28 and TRBJ2-1; D ambiguous. Germline V gives CDR1 MDHEN, CDR2 SYDVKM. This CDR3 comprises 12 residues. Trimming stripped 7 bases from V and 9 bases from J, with 13 bases between. The CDR3 DNA reads as TGTGCCAGCACCCCCGGTTGGGCTGAGCAGTTCTTC. It yields the protein CASTPGWAEQFF.

CDR3 sequence: CASSQGRTSGRWVKFF. CDR3 bases: TGTGCCAGCAGCCAAGGCCGAACTAGCGGGAGATGGGTCAAGTTCTTC. The chain joins TRBV3-1 (or the pseudogene TRBV3-2) to TRBJ2-1; 11 positions match TRBD2. The CDR3 loop spans 16 amino acids. CDR1 is LGHDT and CDR2 is YNNKEL in the germline V gene (reference sequence). After removal of 1 base from V and 14 bases from J, the junction contained 13 bases not matched to a gene.

The rearrangement uses TRBV19 and TRBJ1-2, with a possible D match to TRBD1 (5 bases). Germline V gene data show CDR1 as LNHDA and CDR2 as SQIVND (reference sequence). The CDR3 consists of 12 residues. V lost 8 bases to trimming and J lost 8 bases, with 15 bases between them. CDR3 loop: CASRRDRWGYTF. CDR3 coding DNA: TGTGCCAGTCGCCGGGACCGGTGGGGCTACACCTTC.

This clone was found a few times. The chain links TRBV7-2 to TRBJ2-3; D is unclear. Trimming pared 2 bases from V and 6 bases from J, leaving 9 bases between. The CDR3 has 13 amino acids. Germline V gene data show CDR1 as SGHTA and CDR2 as FQGNSA. The CDR3, as DNA: TGTGCCAGCAGCTTACAACTTAGGGATACGCAGTATTTT. This gives the protein CASSLQLRDTQYF. The complete variable domain, with remaining parts taken from reference TRBV7-2 and TRBJ2-3, reads GAGVSQSPSNKVTEKGKDVELRCDPISGHTALYWYRQSLGQGLEFLIYFQGNSAPDKSGLPSDRFSAERTGGSVSTLTIQRTQQEDSAVYLCASSLQLRDTQYFGPGTRLTVL.

The chain's CDR3 is CASSIEGTGPAPLHF. CDR3 coding DNA: TGTGCCAGTAGTATAGAGGGGACAGGGCCTGCACCCCTCCACTTT. V gene TRBV19 combines with J gene TRBJ1-6; TRBD1 agrees at 9 bases. CDR3 size: 15 residues. J gave up 11 bases and V 0 bases, and 5 bases lay outside the gene matches. Germline CDR1 reads LNHDA; CDR2 reads SQIVND (reference sequence).

The rearrangement uses TRBV27 and TRBJ1-1; D possibly corresponds to TRBD1 (5 bases). Germline V gene sequence: CDR1 MNHEY, CDR2 SMNVEV (reference sequence). With 6 bases removed from V and 5 bases from J, the gap between germline ends came to 16 bases. The CDR3 has 14 residues. CDR3 nucleotides: TGTGCCAGCAGCCGTGAAGGGCGGGGGACTGAAGCTTTCTTT. Amino acid sequence: CASSREGRGTEAFF.

The rearrangement joins TRBV5-1 to TRBJ1-3, with 8 bases that match TRBD1. CDR3 length: 17 residues. After removal of 1 base from V and 2 bases from J, the junction contained 8 bases not matched to a gene. In germline, CDR1 is SGHRS, CDR2 YFSETQ. In DNA, the CDR3 is TGCGCCAGCAGCTTGAGTATCCAGGGGGCTACTGGAAACACCATATATTTT. This translates into CASSLSIQGATGNTIYF. Variable domain in full (rest from reference TRBV5-1 and TRBJ1-3): KAGVTQTPRYLIKTRGQQVTLSCSPISGHRSVSWYQQTPGQGLQFLFEYFSETQRNKGNFPGRFSGRQFSNSRSEMNVSTLELGDSALYLCASSLSIQGATGNTIYFGEGSWLTVV.

The chain combines TRBV2 with TRBJ2-7; tentative D call: TRBD1 (6 bases). Germline CDR1 SNHLY, CDR2 FYNNEI. CDR3 length: 14 residues. The germline V and J ends were trimmed by 5 bases and 1 base, with 12 bases remaining between them. The CDR3 sequence is CASSRRTVSYEQYF. As DNA, the CDR3 is TGTGCCAGCAGTAGAAGGACAGTTTCCTACGAGCAGTACTTC.

J is TRBJ1-3 and V is TRBV6-2 or TRBV6-3; D gene ambiguous. Germline values: CDR1 MNHEY, CDR2 SVGEGT. The V end lost 0 bases, the J end lost 1 base, and 7 bases lay between the germline ends. The CDR3 consists of 15 residues. CDR3 protein: CASSYSSWSGNTIYF. CDR3 in DNA: TGTGCCAGCAGTTACTCGTCGTGGTCTGGAAACACCATATATTTT.

The chain recombines TRBV16 with TRBJ2-7, with 9 bases matching TRBD2. J was trimmed by 7 bases and V by 4 bases; bases with no gene match: 11. From germline, CDR1 is KGHSY and CDR2 FQNENV. The CDR3 is 15 amino acids. Here the CDR3 reads CASSLSGSSSGEQYF. For the CDR3, the DNA is TGTGCCAGCAGCCTTAGCGGGAGCTCCTCAGGGGAGCAGTACTTC.

The rearrangement joins TRBV12-3 or TRBV12-4 to TRBJ2-7; maybe TRBD2 (6 bases). The CDR3 totals 13 residues. V was shortened by 5 bases and J by 6 bases, with 14 bases between the two germline ends. The CDR3 region has the DNA TGTGCCAGCAGTAGGGGACTTCGGTTCGAGCAGTACTTC. It specifies CASSRGLRFEQYF.

Note on this clone: This CDR3 is also generated by other DNA sequences in the sample. The V call is TRBV28, the J call TRBJ1-2; TRBD1 matches 8 bases. CDR3 length: 14 residues. Germline loops: CDR1 MDHEN, CDR2 SYDVKM. V was clipped by 5 bases and J by 2 bases; unmatched bases: 4. CDR3 sequence reads: CASSIGQGNYGYTF. The CDR3 coding sequence is TGTGCCAGCAGTATCGGACAGGGAAACTATGGCTACACCTTC.

The chain carries TRBV5-1 and TRBJ1-2, with D possibly matching TRBD1 (5 bases). The CDR3 loop spans 14 amino acids. The germline gives CDR1 SGHRS, CDR2 YFSETQ. V gave up 4 bases and J gave up 7 bases, with 17 bases separating them. The CDR3 sequence: CASSAEGSRSGYTF. For the CDR3, the DNA is TGCGCCAGCAGCGCAGAGGGGTCGCGGAGTGGCTACACCTTC.